Listed below are T cell receptor beta chains from one sample, sequenced in a study of shared clonotypes between healthy human individuals. Sequenced by immunoSEQ multiplex PCR; TCRdb stores in-frame clones only, minus some. The sample lists hundreds of thousands of clones; 96% were seen once. The sample consisted of naive CD4+ T cells sorted from blood. The receptors were sampled from a woman in her twenties or thirties in good health. The CDR3 runs from the conserved cysteine through the conserved F or W. D genes are given only for firm matches. The listing skips clone size in some rows; elsewhere it reads once, few, many or a size class.

V,size,J,D,CDR3,DNA
TRBV7-2,-,TRBJ2-7,-,CASSWTQGTYEQYF,TGTGCCAGCAGCTGGACACAGGGTACCTACGAGCAGTACTTC
TRBV15,-,TRBJ2-3,-,CATSPGQSTDTQYF,TGTGCCACCTCTCCGGGACAAAGCACAGATACGCAGTATTTT
TRBV21-1,-,TRBJ2-1,-,CASRVAGVSYNEQFF,TGTGCCAGCAGGGTAGCGGGAGTCTCCTACAATGAGCAGTTCTTC
TRBV7-3,-,TRBJ2-1,-,CASSPGRYNEQFF,TGTGCCAGCAGCCCGGGACGGTACAATGAGCAGTTCTTC
TRBV15,-,TRBJ2-1,-,CATAPLQYNEQFF,TGTGCCACGGCGCCCCTACAGTACAATGAGCAGTTCTTC
TRBV5-1,once,TRBJ2-7,-,CASRPGTQSWGYEQYF,TGCGCCAGCAGACCCGGGACGCAGAGCTGGGGCTACGAGCAGTACTTC
TRBV5-6,-,TRBJ2-5,-,CASSPRTLYQETQYF,TGTGCCAGCAGCCCGCGGACCCTGTACCAAGAGACCCAGTACTTC
TRBV6-6,-,TRBJ2-7,-,CASRLADSSYEQYF,TGTGCCAGCAGATTAGCGGACTCCTCCTACGAGCAGTACTTC
TRBV19,-,TRBJ1-5,-,CASNGQSNQPQHF,TGTGCCAGTAACGGGCAAAGCAATCAGCCCCAGCATTTT
TRBV9,-,TRBJ2-7,TRBD1,CASSAARGTGGTYEQYF,TGTGCCAGCAGCGCAGCAAGAGGGACAGGGGGTACCTACGAGCAGTACTTC
TRBV7-8,-,TRBJ2-7,-,CASSLAPGIYEQYF,TGTGCCAGCAGCTTAGCGCCGGGAATTTACGAGCAGTACTTC
TRBV5-1,-,TRBJ2-1,TRBD1,CASSLGTGGSYNEQFF,TGCGCCAGCAGCTTGGGCACAGGGGGTAGCTACAATGAGCAGTTCTTC
TRBV28,-,TRBJ2-1,TRBD2,CASSLYGTSEFYNEQFF,TGTGCCAGCAGTTTATATGGGACTAGCGAGTTCTACAATGAGCAGTTCTTC
TRBV9,-,TRBJ1-1,-,CASSVGGFGHTEAFF,TGTGCCAGCAGCGTAGGTGGATTTGGGCACACTGAAGCTTTCTTT
TRBV10-3,-,TRBJ1-2,TRBD1,CAITSEWTGPTNYGYTF,TGTGCCATCACCAGCGAGTGGACAGGGCCGACTAACTATGGCTACACCTTC
TRBV18,once,TRBJ1-2,TRBD1,CASSPRQGVAEGYTF,TGTGCCAGCTCACCGAGACAGGGAGTTGCGGAGGGCTACACCTTC
TRBV23-1,-,TRBJ2-3,-,CASGPSITTITDTQYF,TGCGCCAGCGGCCCTTCGATTACCACGATCACAGATACGCAGTATTTT
TRBV4-3,-,TRBJ1-5,-,CASSRMIGEPQHF,TGCGCCAGCAGCCGGATGATAGGCGAGCCCCAGCATTTT
TRBV27,-,TRBJ2-1,TRBD2,CASVRLAGNEQFF,TGTGCCAGCGTTCGACTAGCGGGAAATGAGCAGTTCTTC
TRBV14,-,TRBJ2-7,TRBD2,CASSSDQRDHKDEQYF,TGTGCCAGCAGCTCTGACCAGCGGGACCATAAGGACGAGCAGTACTTC
TRBV5-1,-,TRBJ2-1,-,CASSLRGIHPMGEQFF,TGCGCCAGCAGCTTACGGGGGATCCACCCTATGGGTGAGCAGTTCTTC
TRBV30,-,TRBJ2-7,-,CAWSPRAYEQYF,TGTGCCTGGAGCCCACGAGCCTACGAGCAGTACTTC
TRBV5-1,-,TRBJ2-7,-,CASSLPDGYEQYF,TGCGCCAGCAGCCTGCCGGATGGCTACGAGCAGTACTTC
TRBV18,once,TRBJ2-6,TRBD1,CASQGASGANVLTF,TGTGCCAGCCAGGGGGCCTCTGGGGCCAACGTCCTGACTTTC
TRBV28,-,TRBJ1-6,-,CASTLGGLGSPLHF,TGTGCCAGCACCTTGGGGGGATTGGGTTCACCCCTCCACTTT
TRBV30,-,TRBJ2-7,-,CAWSVRGLEQYF,TGTGCCTGGAGTGTACGGGGGCTCGAGCAGTACTTC
TRBV7-8,-,TRBJ1-4,-,CASSLGQGPLLANEKLFF,TGTGCCAGCAGCTTAGGGCAGGGCCCCCTCTTGGCTAATGAAAAACTGTTTTTT